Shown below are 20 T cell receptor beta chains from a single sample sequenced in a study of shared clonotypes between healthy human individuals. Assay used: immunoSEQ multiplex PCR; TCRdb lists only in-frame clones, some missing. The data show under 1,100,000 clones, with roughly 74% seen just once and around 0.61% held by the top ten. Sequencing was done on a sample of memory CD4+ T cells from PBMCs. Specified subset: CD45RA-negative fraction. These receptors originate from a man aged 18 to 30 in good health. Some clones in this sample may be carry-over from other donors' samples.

The CDR3 DNA follows: TGCGCCAGCAGCTTGGAGCGGGGAGAGGATACGCAGTATTTT. Its protein product is CASSLERGEDTQYF. This sequence joins TRBV5-1 and TRBJ2-3, with TRBD2 identical over 7 bases. Germline V gene sequence: CDR1 SGHRS, CDR2 YFSETQ. The CDR3 is made up of 14 amino acids. J lost 6 bases, V lost 0 bases, and 4 bases had no gene match.

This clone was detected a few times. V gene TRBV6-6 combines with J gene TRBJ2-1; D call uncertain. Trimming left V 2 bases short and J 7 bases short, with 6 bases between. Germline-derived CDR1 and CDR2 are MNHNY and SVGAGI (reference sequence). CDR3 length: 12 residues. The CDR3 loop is CASSYTGNEQFF. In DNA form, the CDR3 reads TGTGCCAGCAGTTACACCGGGAATGAGCAGTTCTTC.

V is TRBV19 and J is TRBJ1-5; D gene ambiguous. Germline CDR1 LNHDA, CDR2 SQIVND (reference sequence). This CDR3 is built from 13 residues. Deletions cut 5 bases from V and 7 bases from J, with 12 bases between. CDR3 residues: CASSARIEQPQHF. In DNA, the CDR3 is TGTGCCAGTAGTGCCAGGATAGAGCAGCCCCAGCATTTT.

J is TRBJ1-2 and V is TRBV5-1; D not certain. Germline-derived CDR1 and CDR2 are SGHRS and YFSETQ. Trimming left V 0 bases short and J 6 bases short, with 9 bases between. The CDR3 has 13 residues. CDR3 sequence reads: CASSLVRGDGYTF. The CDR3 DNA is TGCGCCAGCAGCTTGGTCCGCGGTGATGGCTACACCTTC.

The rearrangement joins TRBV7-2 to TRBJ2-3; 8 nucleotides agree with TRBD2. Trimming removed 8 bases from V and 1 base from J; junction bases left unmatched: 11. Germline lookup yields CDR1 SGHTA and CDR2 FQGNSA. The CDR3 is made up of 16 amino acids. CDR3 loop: CASRNQREWGTDTQYF. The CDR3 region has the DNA TGTGCCAGCCGAAACCAGCGGGAGTGGGGCACAGATACGCAGTATTTT.

The CDR3 DNA reads TGTGCCAGCAGCTTCGGACAGGGAGGCAATGAGCAGTTCTTC. It codes for CASSFGQGGNEQFF. The rearrangement joins TRBV11-2 to TRBJ2-1; TRBD1 matches at 8 bases. V lost 3 bases, J lost 6 bases, and 4 bases stayed unmatched. Germline V gene data show CDR1 as SGHAT and CDR2 as FQNNGV. This CDR3 has 14 residues.

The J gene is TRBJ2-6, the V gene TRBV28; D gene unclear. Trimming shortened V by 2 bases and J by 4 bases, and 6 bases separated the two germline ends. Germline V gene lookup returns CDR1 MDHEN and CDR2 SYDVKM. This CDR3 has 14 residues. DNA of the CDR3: TGTGCCAGCAGTTTAGGATCCGGGGCCAACGTCCTGACTTTC. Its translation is CASSLGSGANVLTF.

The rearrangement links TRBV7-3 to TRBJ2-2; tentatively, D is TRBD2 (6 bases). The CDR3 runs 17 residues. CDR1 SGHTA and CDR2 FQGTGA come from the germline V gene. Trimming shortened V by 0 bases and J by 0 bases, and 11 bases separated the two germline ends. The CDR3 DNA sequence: TGTGCCAGCAGCTTAACGTACGCGGGACCGAACACCGGGGAGCTGTTTTTT. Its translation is CASSLTYAGPNTGELFF. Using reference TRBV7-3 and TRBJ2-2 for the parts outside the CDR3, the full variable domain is GAGVSQTPSNKVTEKGKYVELRCDPISGHTALYWYRQSLGQGPEFLIYFQGTGAADDSGLPNDRFFAVRPEGSVSTLKIQRTERGDSAVYLCASSLTYAGPNTGELFFGEGSRLTVL.

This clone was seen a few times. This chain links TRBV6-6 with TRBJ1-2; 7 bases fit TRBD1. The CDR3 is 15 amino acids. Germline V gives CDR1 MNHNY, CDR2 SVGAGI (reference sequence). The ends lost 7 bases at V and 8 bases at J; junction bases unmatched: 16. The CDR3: CASNQADRQSAGYTF. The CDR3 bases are TGTGCCAGCAACCAGGCGGACAGGCAATCTGCGGGCTACACCTTC.

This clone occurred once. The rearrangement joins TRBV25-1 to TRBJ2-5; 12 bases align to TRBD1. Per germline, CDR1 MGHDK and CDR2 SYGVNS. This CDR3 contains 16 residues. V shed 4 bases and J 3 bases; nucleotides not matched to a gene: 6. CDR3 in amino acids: CASSAGDRGRKETQYF. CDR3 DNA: TGTGCCAGCAGTGCCGGGGACAGGGGGCGAAAAGAGACCCAGTACTTC.

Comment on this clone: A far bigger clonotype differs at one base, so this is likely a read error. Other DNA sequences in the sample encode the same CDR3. The CDR3 nucleotides are TGTGCCGGCGGACAGAAGAACACCGGGGAGCTGTTTTTC. It is translated as CAGGQKNTGELFF. The rearrangement uses TRBV6-1 and TRBJ2-2; weak D call: TRBD1 (6 bases). The CDR3 is 13 residues long. Germline V gives CDR1 MNHNS, CDR2 SASEGT.

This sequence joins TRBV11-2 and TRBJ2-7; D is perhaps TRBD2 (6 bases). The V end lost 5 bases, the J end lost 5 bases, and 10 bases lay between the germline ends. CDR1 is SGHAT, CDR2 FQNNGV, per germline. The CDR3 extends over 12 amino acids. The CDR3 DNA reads TGTGCCAGCAGCCCTCCGGGGGACGAGCAGTACTTC. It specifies CASSPPGDEQYF.

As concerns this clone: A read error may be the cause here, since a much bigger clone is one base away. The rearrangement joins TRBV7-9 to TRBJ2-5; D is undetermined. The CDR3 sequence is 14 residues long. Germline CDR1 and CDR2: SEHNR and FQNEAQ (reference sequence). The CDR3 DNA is TGTGCCGGCAGCTTGGCGAGAAGAGAAGAGACCCAGTACTTC. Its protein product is CAGSLARREETQYF.

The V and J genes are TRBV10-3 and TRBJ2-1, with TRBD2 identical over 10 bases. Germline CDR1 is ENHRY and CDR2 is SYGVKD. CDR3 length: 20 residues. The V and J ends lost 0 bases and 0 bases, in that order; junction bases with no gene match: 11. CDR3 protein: CAISESLGASGGSSYNEQFF. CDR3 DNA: TGTGCCATCAGTGAGTCCCTGGGGGCTAGCGGGGGTAGCTCCTACAATGAGCAGTTCTTC.

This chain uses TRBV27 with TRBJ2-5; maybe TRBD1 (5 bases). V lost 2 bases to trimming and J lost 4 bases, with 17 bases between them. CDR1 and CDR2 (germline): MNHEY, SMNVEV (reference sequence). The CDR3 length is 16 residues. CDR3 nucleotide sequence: TGTGCCAGCAGTTTAATAGGCAGGGCAGAAGGAGAGACCCAGTACTTC. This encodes CASSLIGRAEGETQYF.

CDR3 bases: TGTGCCAGCAGTCTATTCGAGCAGTACTTC. As protein: CASSLFEQYF. V usage is TRBV2 and J usage is TRBJ2-7, with no clear D. The V end was cut by 5 bases, the J end by 6 bases, with 5 bases between. The CDR3 covers 10 residues. Germline CDR1 SNHLY, CDR2 FYNNEI. Full variable domain (rest looked up from reference TRBV2 and TRBJ2-7): EPEVTQTPSHQVTQMGQEVILRCVPISNHLYFYWYRQILGQKVEFLVSFYNNEISEKSEIFDDQFSVERPDGSNFTLKIRSTKLEDSAMYFCASSLFEQYFGPGTRLTVT.

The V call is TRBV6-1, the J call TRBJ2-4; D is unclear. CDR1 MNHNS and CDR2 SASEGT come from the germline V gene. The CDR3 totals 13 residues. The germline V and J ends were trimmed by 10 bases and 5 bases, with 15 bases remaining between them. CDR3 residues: CATSGPRENIQYF. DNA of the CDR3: TGTGCCACCTCTGGTCCCCGGGAAAACATTCAGTACTTC.

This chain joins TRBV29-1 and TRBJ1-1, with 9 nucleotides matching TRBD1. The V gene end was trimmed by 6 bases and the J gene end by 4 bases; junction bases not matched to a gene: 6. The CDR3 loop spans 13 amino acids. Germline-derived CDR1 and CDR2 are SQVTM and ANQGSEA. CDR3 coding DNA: TGCAGCGTAGCCGGGACAGGGTTCACTGAAGCTTTCTTT. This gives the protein CSVAGTGFTEAFF.

The CDR3 spells CATSRDMASGYNEQFF. The CDR3 nucleotides read TGTGCCACCAGCAGAGATATGGCTAGCGGCTACAATGAGCAGTTCTTC. V is TRBV15 and J is TRBJ2-1; 7 nucleotides match TRBD2. V gave up 0 bases and J gave up 3 bases; unmatched junction bases: 5. Per the germline V gene, CDR1 is LNHNV and CDR2 is YYDKDF (reference sequence). The CDR3 covers 16 residues. The full variable domain, completed using reference TRBV15 and TRBJ2-1, is DAMVIQNPRYQVTQFGKPVTLSCSQTLNHNVMYWYQQKSSQAPKLLFHYYDKDFNNEADTPDNFQSRRPNTSFCFLDIRSPGLGDTAMYLCATSRDMASGYNEQFFGPGTRLTVL.

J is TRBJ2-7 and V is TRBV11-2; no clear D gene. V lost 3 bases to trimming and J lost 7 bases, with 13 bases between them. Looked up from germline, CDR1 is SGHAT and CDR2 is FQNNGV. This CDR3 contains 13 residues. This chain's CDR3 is CASSFQADGEQYF. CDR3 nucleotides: TGTGCCAGCAGCTTCCAGGCAGATGGGGAGCAGTACTTC.